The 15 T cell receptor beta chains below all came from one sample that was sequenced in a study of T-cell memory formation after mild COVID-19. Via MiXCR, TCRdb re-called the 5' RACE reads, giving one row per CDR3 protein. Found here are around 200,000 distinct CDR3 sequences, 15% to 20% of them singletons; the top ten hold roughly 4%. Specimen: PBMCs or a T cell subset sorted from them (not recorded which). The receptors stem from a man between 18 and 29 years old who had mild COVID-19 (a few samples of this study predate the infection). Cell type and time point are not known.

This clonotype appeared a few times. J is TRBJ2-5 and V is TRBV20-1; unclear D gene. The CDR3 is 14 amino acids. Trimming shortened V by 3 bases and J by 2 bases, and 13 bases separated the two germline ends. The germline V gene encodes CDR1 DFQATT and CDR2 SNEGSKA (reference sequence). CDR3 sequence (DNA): TGCAGTGCTAGGGCCCCCGTGACACAAGAGACCCAGTACTTC. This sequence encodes CSARAPVTQETQYF.

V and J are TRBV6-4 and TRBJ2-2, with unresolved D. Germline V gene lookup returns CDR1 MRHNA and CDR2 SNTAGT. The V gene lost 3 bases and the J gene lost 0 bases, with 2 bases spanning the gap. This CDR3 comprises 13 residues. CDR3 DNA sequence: TGTGCCAGCAGTGATCCGAACACCGGGGAGCTGTTTTTT. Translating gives CASSDPNTGELFF.

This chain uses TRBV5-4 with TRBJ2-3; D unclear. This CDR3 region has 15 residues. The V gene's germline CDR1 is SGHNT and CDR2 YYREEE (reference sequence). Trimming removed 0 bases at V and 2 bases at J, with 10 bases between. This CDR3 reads CASSLELRDTDTQYF. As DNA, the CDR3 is TGTGCCAGCAGCTTGGAACTTAGGGACACAGATACGCAGTATTTT.

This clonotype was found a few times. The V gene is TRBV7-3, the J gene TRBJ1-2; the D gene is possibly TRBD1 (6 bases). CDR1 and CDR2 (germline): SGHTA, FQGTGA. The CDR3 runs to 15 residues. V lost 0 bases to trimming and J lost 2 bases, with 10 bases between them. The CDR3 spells CASSLTPDRNYGYTF. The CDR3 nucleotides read TGTGCCAGCAGCTTAACTCCGGACAGAAACTATGGCTACACCTTC.

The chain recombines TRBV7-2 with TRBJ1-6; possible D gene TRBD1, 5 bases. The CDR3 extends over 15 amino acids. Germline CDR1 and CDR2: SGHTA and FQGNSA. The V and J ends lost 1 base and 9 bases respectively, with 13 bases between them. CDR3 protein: CASSLEAPGASPLHF. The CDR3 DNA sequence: TGTGCCAGCAGCTTAGAGGCCCCCGGGGCTTCACCCCTCCACTTT. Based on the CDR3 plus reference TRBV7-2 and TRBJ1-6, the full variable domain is GAGVSQSPSNKVTEKGKDVELRCDPISGHTALYWYRQSLGQGLEFLIYFQGNSAPDKSGLPSDRFSAERTGGSVSTLTIQRTQQEDSAVYLCASSLEAPGASPLHFGNGTRLTVT.

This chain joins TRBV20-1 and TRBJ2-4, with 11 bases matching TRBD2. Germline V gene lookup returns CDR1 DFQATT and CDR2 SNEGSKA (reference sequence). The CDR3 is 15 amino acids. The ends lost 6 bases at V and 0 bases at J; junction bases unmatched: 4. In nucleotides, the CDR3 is TGCAGTGCAAGACTAGCGGGGTTAGCCAAAAACATTCAGTACTTC. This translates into CSARLAGLAKNIQYF.

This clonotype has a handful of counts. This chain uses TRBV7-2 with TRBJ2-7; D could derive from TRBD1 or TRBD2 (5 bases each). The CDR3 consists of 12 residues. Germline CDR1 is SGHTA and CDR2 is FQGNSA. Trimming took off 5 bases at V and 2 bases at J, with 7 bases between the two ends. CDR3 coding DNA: TGTGCCAGCAGCCGGGGACCCTACGAGCAGTACGTC. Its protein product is CASSRGPYEQYV.

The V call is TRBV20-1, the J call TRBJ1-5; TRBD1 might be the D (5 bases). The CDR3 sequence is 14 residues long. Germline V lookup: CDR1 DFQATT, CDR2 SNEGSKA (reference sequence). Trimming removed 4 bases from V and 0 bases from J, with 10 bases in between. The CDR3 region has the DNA TGCAGTGCTATGCAGGGAAATAGCAATCAGCCCCAGCATTTT. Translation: CSAMQGNSNQPQHF.

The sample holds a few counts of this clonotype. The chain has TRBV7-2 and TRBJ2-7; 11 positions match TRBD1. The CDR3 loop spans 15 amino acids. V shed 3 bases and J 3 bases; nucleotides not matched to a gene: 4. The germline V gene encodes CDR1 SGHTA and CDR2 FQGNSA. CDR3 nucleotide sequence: TGTGCCAGCAGCTTTGGGGACAGGGGGAACTACGAGCAGTACGTC. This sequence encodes CASSFGDRGNYEQYV.

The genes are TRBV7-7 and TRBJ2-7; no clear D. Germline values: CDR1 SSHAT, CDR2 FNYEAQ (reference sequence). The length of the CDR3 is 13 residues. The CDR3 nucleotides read TGTGCTAGCAGCTTAGTACAGCTCTACGAGCAGTACGTC. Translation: CASSLVQLYEQYV.

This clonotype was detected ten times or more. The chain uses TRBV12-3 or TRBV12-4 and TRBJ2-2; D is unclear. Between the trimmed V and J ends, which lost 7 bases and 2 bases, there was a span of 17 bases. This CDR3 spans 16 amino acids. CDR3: CASTHLRNINTGELFF. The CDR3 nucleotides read TGTGCCAGCACACACCTTCGGAACATCAACACCGGGGAGCTGTTTTTT.

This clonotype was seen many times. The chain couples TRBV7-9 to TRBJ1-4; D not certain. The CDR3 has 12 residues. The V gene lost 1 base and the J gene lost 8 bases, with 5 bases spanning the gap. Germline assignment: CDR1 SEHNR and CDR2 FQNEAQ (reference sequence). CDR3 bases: TGTGCCAGCAGCTTAGTCCGGGAAAAACTGTTTTTT. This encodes CASSLVREKLFF.

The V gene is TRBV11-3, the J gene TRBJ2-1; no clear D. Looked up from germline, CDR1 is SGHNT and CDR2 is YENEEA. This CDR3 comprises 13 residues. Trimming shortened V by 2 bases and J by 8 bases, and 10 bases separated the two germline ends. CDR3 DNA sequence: TGTGCCAGCAGCTTACAAGCGAACCATGAGCAGTTCTTC. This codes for CASSLQANHEQFF. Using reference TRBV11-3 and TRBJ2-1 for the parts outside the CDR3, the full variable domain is EAGVVQSPRYKIIEKKQPVAFWCNPISGHNTLYWYLQNLGQGPELLIRYENEEAVDDSQLPKDRFSAERLKGVDSTLKIQPAELGDSAVYLCASSLQANHEQFFGPGTRLTVL.

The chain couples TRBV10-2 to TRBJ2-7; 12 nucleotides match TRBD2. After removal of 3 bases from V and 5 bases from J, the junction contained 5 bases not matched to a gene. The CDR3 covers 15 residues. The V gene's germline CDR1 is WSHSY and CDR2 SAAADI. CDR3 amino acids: CASSDRTSGVNEQYV. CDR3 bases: TGCGCCAGCAGTGATCGGACTAGCGGGGTTAACGAGCAGTACGTC.

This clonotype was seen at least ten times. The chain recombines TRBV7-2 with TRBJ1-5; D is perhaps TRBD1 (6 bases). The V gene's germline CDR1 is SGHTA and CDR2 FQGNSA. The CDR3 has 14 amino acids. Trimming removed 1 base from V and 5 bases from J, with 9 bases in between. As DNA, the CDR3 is TGTGCCAGCAGCTTAGGGGCAGGGGATCAGCCCCAGCATTTT. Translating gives CASSLGAGDQPQHF.